These 10 T cell receptor beta chains originate from one sample sequenced in a study of neurological immune-mediated disorders. TCRdb analysed the 5' RACE reads with MiXCR anew, one entry per CDR3 protein. The sample consists of roughly 48,000 distinct CDR3 sequences, roughly 24% of them appearing once. The sequenced material came from PBMCs. These TCRs come from a woman in her 70s in good health.

As concerns this clonotype: This may come from a read error, since a much larger clone is one base off. The genes are TRBV6-2 or TRBV6-3 and TRBJ2-1; D may be TRBD2 (5 bases). Germline assignment: CDR1 MNHEY and CDR2 SVGEGT. There are 18 residues in the CDR3. CDR3 coding DNA: TGTGTCAGCACCCCAGGCGGTTGGGCGAGTCGAGGGTCCAATGAGCAGTTCTTC. The encoded protein is CVSTPGGWASRGSNEQFF.

The chain joins TRBV12-3 or TRBV12-4 to TRBJ2-7; D remains ambiguous. The CDR3 covers 14 residues. Trimming shortened V by 2 bases and J by 2 bases, and 10 bases separated the two germline ends. The CDR3 loop is CASSLTIQTYEQYF. In DNA form, the CDR3 reads TGTGCCAGCAGTTTAACCATACAGACCTACGAGCAGTACTTC.

The rearrangement uses TRBV2 and TRBJ2-5; 7 positions agree with TRBD1. Per germline, CDR1 SNHLY and CDR2 FYNNEI. V was pared by 10 bases and J by 2 bases, with 13 bases of the junction left unmatched. The CDR3 is 15 residues long. CDR3 bases: TGTGCCACCACACAGGGACAGTATTTTCAAGAGACCCAGTACTTC. Amino acids: CATTQGQYFQETQYF.

Many counts were recorded for this clonotype. The chain is built from TRBV2 and TRBJ2-1; 10 bases are a match to TRBD1. This CDR3 is 14 amino acids long. V trimming: 10 bases; J trimming: 8 bases; junction bases outside the gene matches: 11. Germline CDR1 reads SNHLY; CDR2 reads FYNNEI. CDR3 in DNA: TGTGCCACCACAGGGGACAGGGGTTTCGATGAGCAGTTCTTC. Amino acids: CATTGDRGFDEQFF.

In this sample, this clonotype turned up a few times. Germline and junction disagree at one end, which may indicate a read error. The V call is TRBV9, the J call TRBJ1-1; 10 nucleotides match TRBD1. From germline, CDR1 is SGDLS and CDR2 YYNGEE. The CDR3 totals 16 residues. The CDR3 nucleotides are TGTGCCAGCAGCATGGGACAGGGGAATATGAACACTGAAACTTTCTTT. It codes for CASSMGQGNMNTETFF.

This clonotype was seen many times. The chain joins TRBV29-1 to TRBJ2-3, with 13 positions matching TRBD2. CDR1 is SQVTM and CDR2 is ANQGSEA in the germline V gene. The V gene end was trimmed by 7 bases and the J gene end by 2 bases; junction bases not matched to a gene: 3. This CDR3 is 14 amino acids long. In DNA form, the CDR3 reads TGCAGCGCCGGACTAGCGGGAGCCACAGATACGCAGTATTTT. It encodes CSAGLAGATDTQYF.

CDR3 region: CASSTPTGAGGVWTDTQYF. CDR3 in DNA: TGTGCCAGTAGTACACCAACAGGGGCGGGAGGAGTCTGGACAGATACGCAGTATTTT. This rearrangement joins TRBV19 to TRBJ2-3; TRBD2 might be the D (8 bases). Germline assignment: CDR1 LNHDA and CDR2 SQIVND (reference sequence). Trimming removed 4 bases at V and 3 bases at J, with 26 bases between. The CDR3 consists of 19 residues.

This clonotype was detected many times. The chain couples TRBV10-3 to TRBJ1-1; TRBD1 matches at 9 bases. Germline assignment: CDR1 ENHRY and CDR2 SYGVKD. With 3 bases clipped from V and 5 bases from J, the junction kept 4 bases outside the gene matches. CDR3 length: 14 residues. Here the CDR3 reads CAISESGTGTEAFF. CDR3 nucleotides: TGTGCCATCAGTGAATCCGGGACAGGGACTGAAGCTTTCTTT.

This clonotype was observed many times. V is TRBV5-1 and J is TRBJ2-1; 12 bases are shared with TRBD2. Unmatched junction bases numbered 3, after V lost 3 bases and J lost 5 bases. This CDR3 is 15 amino acids long. Germline V gene lookup returns CDR1 SGHRS and CDR2 YFSETQ. CDR3 sequence (DNA): TGCGCCAGCAGCTACGGACTAGCGGGAAACAATGAGCAGTTCTTC. Protein product: CASSYGLAGNNEQFF.

The chain carries TRBV3-1 and TRBJ1-4; the D is unclear. V dropped 1 base and J dropped 8 bases, with 8 bases sitting between them. CDR1 LGHDT and CDR2 YNNKEL come from the germline V gene (reference sequence). The CDR3 sequence is 13 residues long. Written as DNA, the CDR3 is TGTGCCAGCAGCCAAGTCGTCGACGAAAAACTGTTTTTT. This encodes CASSQVVDEKLFF.